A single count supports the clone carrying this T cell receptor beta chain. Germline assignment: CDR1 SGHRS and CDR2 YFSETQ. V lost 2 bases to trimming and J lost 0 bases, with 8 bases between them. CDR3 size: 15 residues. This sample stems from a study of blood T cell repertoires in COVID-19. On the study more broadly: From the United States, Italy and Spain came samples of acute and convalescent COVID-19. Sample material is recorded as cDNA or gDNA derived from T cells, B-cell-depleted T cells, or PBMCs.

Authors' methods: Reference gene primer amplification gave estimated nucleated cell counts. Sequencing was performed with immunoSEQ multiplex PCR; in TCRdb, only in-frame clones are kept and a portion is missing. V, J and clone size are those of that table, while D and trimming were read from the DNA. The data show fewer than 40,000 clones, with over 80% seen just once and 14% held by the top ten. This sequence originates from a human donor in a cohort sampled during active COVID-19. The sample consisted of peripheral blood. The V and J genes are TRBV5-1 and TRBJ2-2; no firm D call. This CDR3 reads CASSFPRTNTGELFF. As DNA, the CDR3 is TGCGCCAGCAGCTTTCCCAGGACGAACACCGGGGAGCTGTTTTTT.